The clone carrying this T cell receptor (beta chain) was detected a few times. The data were obtained in a study of T cell changes during pregnancy in multiple sclerosis. Clones were read by immunoSEQ multiplex PCR, and TCRdb kept only the in-frame ones, dropping some. Of about 100,000 clones detected, around 92% appear once; the ten largest clones hold 1.9%. With 3 bases removed from V and 0 bases from J, the gap between germline ends came to 11 bases. The CDR3 is 15 residues long. Per the germline V gene, CDR1 is KGHSH and CDR2 is LQKENI. The specimen comprised peripheral blood, sampled after pregnancy. V is TRBV18 and J is TRBJ1-1, with D perhaps TRBD1 (6 bases). This receptor was taken from a female donor with multiple sclerosis, enrolled in a pregnancy study. CDR3 DNA: TGTGCCAGCTCACCTCAACAGGGAGTGAACACTGAAGCTTTCTTT. Amino acids: CASSPQQGVNTEAFF.